The rows below give T cell receptor beta chains drawn from one sample of a study of blood T cell repertoires in COVID-19. Generated by immunoSEQ multiplex PCR, the TCRdb table keeps only in-frame clones and is missing some. The table lists under 300,000 clones, 89% of them singletons. Sequencing was carried out using peripheral blood. All receptors derive from a woman in her forties who had recovered from COVID-19. The CDR3 runs from the conserved cysteine through the conserved F or W. The D gene is left open where the match is weak. The listing skips clone size in some rows; elsewhere it reads once, few, many or a size class.

TRBV2	.	TRBJ2-7	.	CASSGNGGHEQYF	TGTGCCAGCAGTGGGAATGGGGGCCACGAGCAGTACTTC
TRBV28	TRBD1	TRBJ2-7	.	CASSPGTGAYEQYF	TGTGCCAGCAGTCCTGGGACAGGAGCCTACGAGCAGTACTTC
TRBV15	.	TRBJ2-1	few	CATSRDYRGTDNEQFF	TGTGCCACCAGCAGAGATTACCGGGGGACCGACAATGAGCAGTTCTTC
TRBV5-1	.	TRBJ1-5	.	CASSLSGFSNQPQHF	TGCGCCAGCAGCTTGTCAGGGTTTAGCAATCAGCCCCAGCATTTT
TRBV19	.	TRBJ1-2	.	CASSSGFYGYTF	TGTGCCAGTAGTTCGGGGTTCTATGGCTACACCTTC
TRBV20-1	.	TRBJ2-5	.	CSAKSQETQYF	TGCAGTGCCAAATCCCAAGAGACCCAGTACTTC
TRBV4-2	TRBD2	TRBJ2-3	.	CASSREQTSGSGSVTDTQYF	TGTGCCAGCAGCCGAGAGCAAACTAGCGGGAGCGGGAGTGTGACAGATACGCAGTATTTT
TRBV19	.	TRBJ1-1	.	CASSPSPQNTEAFF	TGTGCCAGTAGTCCGAGTCCCCAGAACACTGAAGCTTTCTTT
TRBV28	.	TRBJ2-2	.	CASSPLTGELFF	TGTGCCAGCAGTCCCCTAACCGGGGAGCTGTTTTTT
TRBV11-2	.	TRBJ2-2	.	CASSLVYFGQNTGELFF	TGTGCCAGCAGCTTAGTCTACTTCGGACAGAACACCGGGGAGCTGTTTTTT
TRBV6-5	.	TRBJ2-1	once	CASSRGVNEQFF	TGTGCCAGCTCTAGGGGTGTCAATGAGCAGTTCTTC
TRBV19	TRBD1	TRBJ2-3	.	CASSTGTGYPDTQYF	TGTGCCAGTAGTACCGGGACAGGGTACCCAGATACGCAGTATTTT
TRBV5-1	TRBD1	TRBJ1-4	.	CASSESGTGTEKLFF	TGCGCCAGCAGCGAAAGCGGGACAGGGACTGAAAAACTGTTTTTT
TRBV9	TRBD2	TRBJ2-5	.	CASGGGTSVETQYF	TGTGCCAGCGGGGGAGGGACTAGCGTAGAGACCCAGTACTTC
TRBV4-1	TRBD2	TRBJ2-1	.	CASSQEGPSGIPSYNEQFF	TGCGCCAGCAGCCAAGAAGGTCCTAGCGGGATCCCCTCCTACAATGAGCAGTTCTTC
TRBV10-2	.	TRBJ2-3	.	CASSEDGVSTDTQYF	TGCGCCAGCAGTGAAGACGGGGTGAGCACAGATACGCAGTATTTT
TRBV5-5	.	TRBJ2-2	.	CASSLRGGELFF	TGTGCCAGCAGCTTGCGCGGGGGGGAGCTGTTTTTT
TRBV19	TRBD2	TRBJ2-3	.	CASSIGGASGITDTQYF	TGTGCCAGTAGTATTGGGGGCGCTAGCGGGATCACAGATACGCAGTATTTT
TRBV3-1/TRBV3-2	TRBD1	TRBJ2-4	.	CASSQVGQPGAKNIQYF	TGTGCCAGCAGCCAGGTGGGACAGCCCGGAGCCAAAAACATTCAGTACTTC
TRBV5-6	TRBD1	TRBJ1-1	.	CASSLRWTGGTEAFF	TGTGCCAGCAGCCTAAGATGGACAGGGGGCACTGAAGCTTTCTTT
TRBV4-3	TRBD1	TRBJ1-4	.	CASSQKQGSGNEKLFF	TGCGCCAGCAGCCAAAAACAGGGGTCAGGGAATGAAAAACTGTTTTTT
TRBV9	.	TRBJ2-7	.	CASSAMPGSYEQYF	TGTGCCAGCAGCGCCATGCCCGGGTCCTACGAGCAGTACTTC
TRBV18	.	TRBJ2-1	.	CASSPPAVSYNEQFF	TGTGCCAGCTCACCACCGGCTGTCTCCTACAATGAGCAGTTCTTC
TRBV15	TRBD2	TRBJ2-1	.	CATSIRTSGTEQFF	TGTGCCACCAGTATAAGGACTAGCGGGACTGAGCAGTTCTTC
TRBV5-5	.	TRBJ2-5	.	CASSLGGQETQYF	TGTGCCAGCAGCTTAGGCGGCCAAGAGACCCAGTACTTC
TRBV7-9	.	TRBJ1-2	.	CASSDLLDTNYGYTF	TGTGCCAGCAGCGATCTATTGGACACCAACTATGGCTACACCTTC
TRBV2	TRBD1	TRBJ1-6	.	CASRRPNRQGYSPLHF	TGTGCCAGCAGACGCCCGAATCGACAGGGATATTCACCCCTCCACTTT
TRBV7-6	.	TRBJ1-1	.	CASSLSGPSNTEAFF	TGTGCCAGCAGCTTATCAGGGCCATCGAACACTGAAGCTTTCTTT
TRBV6-5	.	TRBJ1-5	.	CASSKTGSNQPQHF	TGTGCCAGCAGCAAGACCGGGAGCAATCAGCCCCAGCATTTT
TRBV7-9	.	TRBJ1-4	.	CASSPTRGRDIREGLFF	TGTGCCAGCAGCCCCACCCGAGGGCGGGACATAAGGGAGGGACTGTTTTTT
TRBV19	TRBD2	TRBJ2-5	.	CASSSRASGGLQETQYF	TGTGCCTCAAGTAGCAGGGCTAGCGGGGGTCTCCAAGAGACCCAGTACTTC
TRBV5-4	.	TRBJ1-2	.	CASSFGPGPFPTSYGYTF	TGTGCCAGCAGCTTCGGACCGGGACCTTTCCCGACTAGCTATGGCTACACCTTC
TRBV29-1	.	TRBJ1-6	.	CSVESGGRGSPLHF	TGCAGCGTTGAATCGGGGGGAAGAGGGTCACCCCTCCACTTT
TRBV4-3	TRBD2	TRBJ2-1	.	CASSSLAGEAYNEQFF	TGCGCCAGCAGCTCACTAGCGGGAGAAGCCTACAATGAGCAGTTCTTC
TRBV6-5	TRBD1	TRBJ2-7	.	CASSYSTGGNSYEQYF	TGTGCCAGCAGTTACTCGACAGGGGGCAATTCTTACGAGCAGTACTTC
TRBV18	.	TRBJ1-4	.	CASSAGSTNEKLFF	TGTGCCAGCTCCGCCGGTTCAACTAATGAAAAACTGTTTTTT
TRBV2	TRBD1	TRBJ1-2	.	CASREQGANGYTF	TGTGCCAGCAGGGAACAGGGGGCCAATGGCTACACCTTC
TRBV19	.	TRBJ2-6	.	CASSRGGANVLTF	TGTGCCAGTAGTCGGGGTGGGGCCAACGTCCTGACTTTC
TRBV18	TRBD2	TRBJ2-5	once	CASSLIAGGQETQYF	TGTGCCAGCTCACTTATAGCGGGAGGCCAAGAGACCCAGTACTTC
TRBV11-3	TRBD1	TRBJ2-1	.	CASSRSRTGHNEQFF	TGTGCCAGCAGCCGATCTAGGACAGGTCACAATGAGCAGTTCTTC
TRBV15	.	TRBJ2-5	.	CATSRDGSAQETQYF	TGTGCCACCAGCAGAGACGGTAGCGCCCAAGAGACCCAGTACTTC
TRBV19	TRBD1	TRBJ1-4	.	CASSGTGVEKLFF	TGTGCCAGTAGTGGGACAGGGGTTGAAAAACTGTTTTTT
TRBV19	.	TRBJ2-5	few	CASSIGTGERDTQYF	TGTGCCAGTAGTATAGGGACTGGAGAAAGAGATACCCAGTACTTC
TRBV27	.	TRBJ2-6	.	CASMVAPGANVLTF	TGTGCCAGCATGGTGGCCCCTGGGGCCAACGTCCTGACTTTC
TRBV7-9	.	TRBJ2-7	.	CASSLALGETGRNYEQYF	TGTGCCAGCAGCTTAGCGCTCGGCGAGACAGGGAGGAACTACGAGCAGTACTTC
TRBV30	.	TRBJ1-4	.	CAWSSLKEKLFF	TGTGCCTGGAGTAGCCTTAAGGAAAAACTGTTTTTT
TRBV5-6	TRBD1	TRBJ2-2	.	CASGRTWTGVGGELFF	TGTGCCAGCGGCCGTACCTGGACAGGGGTTGGCGGGGAGCTGTTTTTT
TRBV28	TRBD1	TRBJ1-6	.	CASSFSRGLYNSPLHF	TGTGCCAGCAGTTTCTCCAGGGGGCTTTATAATTCACCCCTCCACTTT
TRBV5-1	.	TRBJ2-5	.	CASSLTSGREETQYF	TGCGCCAGCAGCTTGACCTCCGGACGGGAGGAGACCCAGTACTTC
TRBV6-1	.	TRBJ1-2	.	CASSDDRGHGYTF	TGTGCCAGCAGTGATGATCGAGGGCATGGCTACACCTTC
TRBV2	.	TRBJ1-4	.	CASSALWGGDEKLFF	TGTGCCAGCAGTGCCCTCTGGGGGGGAGATGAAAAACTGTTTTTT
TRBV6-5	.	TRBJ2-5	.	CASSFSMQEETQYF	TGTGCCAGCAGTTTCAGTATGCAAGAAGAGACCCAGTACTTC